Listed here are 19 T cell receptor beta chains from one sample, sequenced in a study of identical twins. In TCRdb, the 5' RACE reads were re-called with MiXCR into one record per CDR3 protein. The sample yields 300,000 to 400,000 distinct CDR3 sequences, roughly an eighth seen once. This sample was also put to use in a study of yellow fever vaccine responses in identical twins.

Sequenced sample: CD8+ T cells sorted from blood. These receptors came from a woman between 18 and 29 years old in good health.

This clonotype was detected a few times. A read error may produce the germline difference seen at one junction end. The chain links TRBV29-1 to TRBJ1-5; D not resolved. The CDR3 runs to 12 residues. Germline loops: CDR1 SQVTM, CDR2 ANQGSEA. The CDR3, as DNA: TGCAGCGTCGAAGGACCGGATCAGCCCCAGCATTTT. Its translation is CSVEGPDQPQHF.

This chain links TRBV28 with TRBJ2-3; 7 bases line up with TRBD2. The length of the CDR3 is 15 residues. The ends lost 1 base at V and 5 bases at J; junction bases unmatched: 6. From germline, CDR1 is MDHEN and CDR2 SYDVKM. The CDR3 spells CASSLFPGGGDTQYF. In DNA form, the CDR3 reads TGTGCCAGCAGTTTATTCCCGGGGGGTGGAGATACGCAGTATTTT.

This clonotype showed up just once. A much larger clone is a single base away; this may be a read error. The CDR3 reads CASSLTGTSWGVEQFF. CDR3 coding DNA: TGTGCCAGCAGCTTGACCGGGACTAGCTGGGGTGTGGAGCAGTTCTTC. The chain carries TRBV5-5 and TRBJ2-1, with 9 bases matching TRBD2. This CDR3 comprises 16 residues. V lost 1 base and J lost 10; bases outside the gene matches: 12. Looked up from germline, CDR1 is SGHKS and CDR2 is YYEKEE (reference sequence).

In its sample, this clonotype was seen many times. V is TRBV12-3 or TRBV12-4 and J is TRBJ1-2; D is possibly TRBD1 (6 bases). The V end lost 2 bases, the J end lost 4 bases, and 17 bases lay between the germline ends. The CDR3 is 16 amino acids. CDR3 DNA sequence: TGTGCCAGCAGTTTATCAGACTACAGGGCGGCCTATGGCTACACCTTC. This gives the protein CASSLSDYRAAYGYTF.

The table lists this clonotype with many counts. The chain carries TRBV11-2 and TRBJ2-1, with 13 bases aligning to TRBD2. The CDR3 consists of 15 residues. V trimming: 6 bases; J trimming: 7 bases; junction bases outside the gene matches: 6. CDR1 and CDR2 from the germline V gene are SGHAT and FQNNGV. CDR3 sequence reads: CASSTSGGVDNEQFF. CDR3 DNA sequence: TGTGCCAGCAGTACTAGCGGGGGGGTGGATAATGAGCAGTTCTTC.

The sample holds a few counts of this clonotype. The rearrangement uses TRBV6-5 and TRBJ1-2; TRBD1 agrees at 7 bases. With V trimmed by 2 bases and J by 6 bases, 9 bases remained unmatched. The CDR3 totals 15 residues. The germline V gene has CDR1 MNHEY and CDR2 SVGAGI. CDR3 in DNA: TGTGCCAGCAGTTACGGAGGCCCAGGGGGAGATGGCTACACCTTC. Translating it yields CASSYGGPGGDGYTF.

The gene calls are TRBV6-1 and TRBJ2-2, with 10 bases matching TRBD2. Per the germline V gene, CDR1 is MNHNS and CDR2 is SASEGT. V lost 4 bases to trimming and J lost 3 bases; unmatched junction nucleotides: 2. The length of the CDR3 is 15 residues. The CDR3 is CASSGLAGDTGELFF. The CDR3 coding sequence is TGTGCCAGCAGTGGTCTAGCGGGAGACACCGGGGAGCTGTTTTTT.

This clonotype was detected only a few times. V gene TRBV28 combines with J gene TRBJ2-3; TRBD2 aligns across 8 bases. The junction had 9 bases not matched to a gene; V was cut back by 3 bases and J by 4 bases. Germline V gives CDR1 MDHEN, CDR2 SYDVKM. The CDR3 has 16 residues. The CDR3 is CASSLVAGTISDTQYF. The CDR3 coding sequence is TGTGCCAGCAGTTTGGTAGCGGGAACTATCTCAGATACGCAGTATTTT. Based on the CDR3 plus reference TRBV28 and TRBJ2-3, the full variable domain is DVKVTQSSRYLVKRTGEKVFLECVQDMDHENMFWYRQDPGLGLRLIYFSYDVKMKEKGDIPEGYSVSREKKERFSLILESASTNQTSMYLCASSLVAGTISDTQYFGPGTRLTVL.

In its sample, this clonotype was seen a few times. The chain links TRBV4-1 to TRBJ2-5, with D perhaps given as TRBD1 or TRBD2 (5 bases each). Per germline, CDR1 MGHRA and CDR2 YSYEKL. CDR3 length: 14 residues. V lost 6 bases and J lost 5, with 16 bases in between. The CDR3 sequence is CASSRGPLGETQYF. The CDR3 DNA reads TGCGCCAGCAGTAGGGGACCCCTGGGTGAGACCCAGTACTTC.

This clonotype was seen at least ten times. The chain is built from TRBV5-5 and TRBJ2-3, with D possibly being TRBD1 (6 bases). The CDR3 covers 18 residues. Trimming cost V 0 bases and J 0 bases, with 17 bases left between them. CDR1 and CDR2 (germline): SGHKS, YYEKEE (reference sequence). The CDR3 DNA sequence: TGTGCCAGCAGCTTGGCTAAGGGGGTTACGGGAAGCACAGATACGCAGTATTTT. The encoded protein is CASSLAKGVTGSTDTQYF.

The J gene is TRBJ1-1, the V gene TRBV4-1; D gene uncertain. Trimming left V 1 base short and J 7 bases short, with 10 bases between. Germline CDR1 is MGHRA and CDR2 is YSYEKL. The CDR3 has 13 amino acids. The CDR3 DNA reads TGCGCCAGCAGCCAAGGGGTAGAGGTTGAAGCTTTCTTT. Protein product: CASSQGVEVEAFF.

The V call is TRBV7-3, the J call TRBJ2-1; TRBD2 agrees at 14 bases. The V gene's germline CDR1 is SGHTA and CDR2 FQGTGA. With V trimmed by 5 bases and J by 8 bases, 2 bases remained unmatched. This CDR3 spans 14 amino acids. This chain's CDR3 is CASSGGLAGDEQFF. As DNA, the CDR3 is TGTGCCAGCAGCGGGGGACTAGCGGGAGATGAGCAGTTCTTC.

Comment on this clonotype: This may be a read error: a much more frequent sequence differs by one nucleotide. The rearrangement joins TRBV20-1 to TRBJ2-3; D perhaps matches TRBD2 (5 bases). V lost 0 bases, J lost 1 base, and 23 bases lay in between. The CDR3 is 19 residues long. The germline V gene encodes CDR1 DFQATT and CDR2 SNEGSKA (reference sequence). CDR3 loop: CSARDLPSWSSEGTDTQYF. The CDR3, as DNA: TGCAGTGCTAGAGATCTTCCGAGTTGGAGTAGCGAGGGCACAGATACGCAGTATTTT.

This clonotype has ten or more counts. The chain recombines TRBV5-1 with TRBJ2-2; a possible D gene is TRBD2 (6 bases). Trimming left V 2 bases short and J 4 bases short, with 15 bases between. This CDR3 has 16 residues. CDR1 and CDR2 from the germline V gene are SGHRS and YFSETQ. As DNA, the CDR3 is TGCGCCAGCAGCTTCTATAGGGAGGTCGGCACCGGGGAGCTGTTTTTT. Protein: CASSFYREVGTGELFF.

The V and J genes are TRBV11-2 and TRBJ2-3, with TRBD2 matching 12 bases. This CDR3 region has 18 residues. Germline assignment: CDR1 SGHAT and CDR2 FQNNGV. Trimming took 0 bases from V and 5 from J; bases not matched to a gene: 9. The CDR3 DNA follows: TGTGCCAGCAGCTTAGAAGGACTAGCGGGGCGTCCCGGAGATACGCAGTATTTT. The encoded protein is CASSLEGLAGRPGDTQYF.

This clonotype was observed at least ten times. The V call is TRBV24-1, the J call TRBJ2-7; a possible D gene is TRBD2 (5 bases). Trimming removed 0 bases at V and 6 bases at J, with 8 bases between. This CDR3 has 13 residues. CDR1 is KGHDR and CDR2 is SFDVKD in the germline V gene. CDR3 nucleotide sequence: TGTGCCACCAGTGATTTGTCGGGGATCGAGCAGTACTTC. This translates into CATSDLSGIEQYF.

In this sample, this clonotype turned up a few times. The chain uses TRBV5-1 and TRBJ2-1; the match to TRBD2 covers 8 bases. CDR1 and CDR2 (germline): SGHRS, YFSETQ. This CDR3 spans 16 amino acids. Trimming removed 0 bases from V and 5 bases from J; junction bases left unmatched: 7. CDR3 in amino acids: CASSLVVAGPNNEQFF. The CDR3 DNA follows: TGCGCCAGCAGCTTGGTAGTAGCGGGACCGAACAATGAGCAGTTCTTC. Filled out from reference TRBV5-1 and TRBJ2-1, the complete variable domain reads KAGVTQTPRYLIKTRGQQVTLSCSPISGHRSVSWYQQTPGQGLQFLFEYFSETQRNKGNFPGRFSGRQFSNSRSEMNVSTLELGDSALYLCASSLVVAGPNNEQFFGPGTRLTVL.

The chain carries TRBV15 and TRBJ2-1; 8 bases line up with TRBD1. The CDR3 covers 13 residues. The ends lost 4 bases at V and 8 bases at J; junction bases unmatched: 4. Germline values: CDR1 LNHNV, CDR2 YYDKDF (reference sequence). CDR3 residues: CATSTDRADEQFF. The CDR3 DNA reads as TGTGCCACCAGCACGGACAGGGCGGATGAGCAGTTCTTC. The full variable domain, its missing parts supplied by reference TRBV15 and TRBJ2-1, is DAMVIQNPRYQVTQFGKPVTLSCSQTLNHNVMYWYQQKSSQAPKLLFHYYDKDFNNEADTPDNFQSRRPNTSFCFLDIRSPGLGDTAMYLCATSTDRADEQFFGPGTRLTVL.

This clonotype was found a few times. The V call is TRBV20-1, the J call TRBJ2-7, with a weak D call TRBD1 (5 bases). The V gene's germline CDR1 is DFQATT and CDR2 SNEGSKA (reference sequence). Trimming left V 6 bases short and J 9 bases short, with 24 bases between. The CDR3 contains 14 residues. CDR3 in amino acids: CSAPLGVGSPRQYF. The CDR3 DNA is TGCAGTGCCCCGCTAGGGGTAGGGTCCCCCAGGCAGTACTTC.